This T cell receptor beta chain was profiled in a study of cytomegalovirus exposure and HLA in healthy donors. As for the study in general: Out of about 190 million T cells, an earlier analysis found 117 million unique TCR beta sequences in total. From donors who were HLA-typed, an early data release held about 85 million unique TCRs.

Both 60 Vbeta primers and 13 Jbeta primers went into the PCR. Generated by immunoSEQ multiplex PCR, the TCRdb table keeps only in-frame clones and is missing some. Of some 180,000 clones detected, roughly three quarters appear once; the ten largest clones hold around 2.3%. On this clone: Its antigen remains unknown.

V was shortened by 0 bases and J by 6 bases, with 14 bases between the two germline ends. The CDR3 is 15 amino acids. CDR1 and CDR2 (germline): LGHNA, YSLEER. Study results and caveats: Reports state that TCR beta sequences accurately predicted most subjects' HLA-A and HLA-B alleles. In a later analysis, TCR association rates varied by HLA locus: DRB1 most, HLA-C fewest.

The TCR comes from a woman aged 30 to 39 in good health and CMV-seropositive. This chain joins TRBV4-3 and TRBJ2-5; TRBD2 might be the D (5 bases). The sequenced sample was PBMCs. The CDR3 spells CASSQESGIRQTQYF. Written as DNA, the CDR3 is TGCGCCAGCAGCCAAGAGTCCGGGATTAGGCAGACCCAGTACTTC.